A selection of T cell receptor beta chains follows, all from one sample in a study of T cells in Graves' hyperthyroidism and ophthalmopathy. In TCRdb, the multiplex PCR reads were re-called with MiXCR into one record per CDR3 protein. The sample contains roughly 750,000 distinct CDR3 sequences, approximately 16% of which appear only once. Material for sequencing was blood. These receptors all come from a man between 18 and 35 years old with Graves' hyperthyroidism. The CDR3 runs from the conserved cysteine through the conserved F or W. A D gene is named only where the DNA matches it firmly. Clone size, where shown, is once, few, many, or a class for clones that have expanded.

j_gene: TRBJ1-2
abundance: .
d_gene: .
v_gene: TRBV28
CDR3aa: CASREVFRNYGYTF
CDR3nt: TGTGCCAGCAGGGAGGTTTTTCGGAACTATGGCTACACCTTC

j_gene: TRBJ2-6
abundance: many
d_gene: .
v_gene: TRBV11-2
CDR3aa: CASSSDSMFSGANVLTF
CDR3nt: TGTGCCAGCAGCTCCGACTCCATGTTCTCTGGGGCCAACGTCCTGACTTTC

j_gene: TRBJ2-1
abundance: many
d_gene: .
v_gene: TRBV12-3/TRBV12-4
CDR3aa: CASSPGPDYYNEQFF
CDR3nt: TGTGCCAGCAGTCCAGGACCCGATTATTACAATGAGCAGTTCTTC

j_gene: TRBJ2-7
abundance: .
d_gene: .
v_gene: TRBV20-1
CDR3aa: CSARERWGGGEQYF
CDR3nt: TGCAGTGCTAGAGAGAGGTGGGGAGGGGGCGAGCAGTACTTC

j_gene: TRBJ2-1
abundance: many
d_gene: .
v_gene: TRBV11-3
CDR3aa: CASSLVAGPNEQFF
CDR3nt: TGTGCCAGCAGCTTAGTGGCAGGGCCGAATGAGCAGTTCTTC

j_gene: TRBJ1-5
abundance: few
d_gene: .
v_gene: TRBV4-1
CDR3aa: CASSQEGRGTDQPQHF
CDR3nt: TGCGCCAGCAGCCAAGAAGGGAGGGGGACGGATCAGCCCCAGCATTTT

j_gene: TRBJ2-7
abundance: many
d_gene: .
v_gene: TRBV11-2
CDR3aa: CASSSGGPPYEQYF
CDR3nt: TGTGCCAGCAGCTCCGGGGGGCCCCCCTACGAGCAGTACTTC

j_gene: TRBJ2-4
abundance: many
d_gene: .
v_gene: TRBV11-3
CDR3aa: CAVQQNIQYF
CDR3nt: TGTGCCGTCCAACAAAACATTCAGTACTTC

j_gene: TRBJ2-1
abundance: few
d_gene: .
v_gene: TRBV9
CDR3aa: CASNGGAGEQFF
CDR3nt: TGTGCCAGCAATGGAGGGGCGGGTGAGCAGTTCTTC

j_gene: TRBJ2-1
abundance: many
d_gene: .
v_gene: TRBV28
CDR3aa: CASSDNEQFF
CDR3nt: TGTGCCAGCAGTGACAATGAGCAGTTCTTC

j_gene: TRBJ2-1
abundance: .
d_gene: .
v_gene: TRBV7-3
CDR3aa: CASSPLARTANNEQFF
CDR3nt: TGTGCCAGCAGCCCCCTCGCTCGGACGGCCAACAATGAGCAGTTCTTC

j_gene: TRBJ2-7
abundance: .
d_gene: .
v_gene: TRBV28
CDR3aa: CASSLIDSSSYEQYF
CDR3nt: TGTGCCAGCAGTTTAATCGACAGCAGCTCCTACGAGCAGTACTTC

j_gene: TRBJ2-7
abundance: few
d_gene: .
v_gene: TRBV11-2
CDR3aa: CASSFWAAEQYF
CDR3nt: TGTGCCAGCAGCTTCTGGGCGGCCGAGCAGTACTTC

j_gene: TRBJ2-7
abundance: .
d_gene: .
v_gene: TRBV2
CDR3aa: CASSPEQSSSYEQYF
CDR3nt: TGTGCCAGCAGTCCAGAGCAGTCGAGCTCCTACGAGCAGTACTTC

j_gene: TRBJ2-7
abundance: .
d_gene: .
v_gene: TRBV20-1
CDR3aa: CSARPPEAYEQYF
CDR3nt: TGCAGTGCTAGACCCCCGGAGGCCTACGAGCAGTACTTC

j_gene: TRBJ2-1
abundance: .
d_gene: .
v_gene: TRBV5-1
CDR3aa: CASSLAAYDYNEQFF
CDR3nt: TGCGCCAGCAGCTTGGCAGCGTACGACTACAATGAGCAGTTCTTC

j_gene: TRBJ1-1
abundance: many
d_gene: .
v_gene: TRBV12-3/TRBV12-4
CDR3aa: CASSLLGQRFTEAFF
CDR3nt: TGTGCCAGCAGTTTACTAGGACAGCGTTTCACTGAAGCTTTCTTT

j_gene: TRBJ1-1
abundance: .
d_gene: .
v_gene: TRBV19
CDR3aa: CASSIDHGTLNTEAFF
CDR3nt: TGTGCCAGTAGTATAGATCACGGGACACTGAACACTGAAGCTTTCTTT

j_gene: TRBJ1-6
abundance: .
d_gene: .
v_gene: TRBV6-1
CDR3aa: CASSEGITVNSPLHF
CDR3nt: TGTGCCAGCAGTGAAGGGATTACAGTTAATTCACCCCTCCACTTT

j_gene: TRBJ1-5
abundance: .
d_gene: .
v_gene: TRBV7-8
CDR3aa: CASSLGTMTGPQHF
CDR3nt: TGTGCCAGCAGCTTAGGGACAATGACAGGTCCCCAGCATTTT

j_gene: TRBJ2-7
abundance: .
d_gene: .
v_gene: TRBV7-9
CDR3aa: CASSRRGDPYEQYF
CDR3nt: TGTGCCAGCAGCCGCCGAGGGGACCCCTACGAGCAGTACTTC

j_gene: TRBJ2-7
abundance: many
d_gene: .
v_gene: TRBV27
CDR3aa: CASSLRSGWNEQYF
CDR3nt: TGTGCCAGCAGTCTGCGAAGCGGGTGGAACGAGCAGTACTTC

j_gene: TRBJ2-3
abundance: many
d_gene: TRBD1
v_gene: TRBV5-1
CDR3aa: CASSIGTGGYDTQYF
CDR3nt: TGCGCCAGCAGCATCGGGACAGGGGGCTACGATACGCAGTATTTT

j_gene: TRBJ2-1
abundance: .
d_gene: .
v_gene: TRBV29-1
CDR3aa: CSVETRIEAPAWEQFF
CDR3nt: TGCAGCGTTGAAACCCGAATTGAGGCCCCGGCATGGGAGCAGTTCTTC

j_gene: TRBJ2-1
abundance: .
d_gene: TRBD2
v_gene: TRBV6-5
CDR3aa: CASSYWTSGRNEQFF
CDR3nt: TGTGCCAGCAGTTACTGGACTAGCGGGAGGAATGAGCAGTTCTTC

j_gene: TRBJ1-3
abundance: .
d_gene: .
v_gene: TRBV6-5
CDR3aa: CASSYSYSGNTIYF
CDR3nt: TGTGCCAGCAGTTACAGCTACTCTGGAAACACCATATATTTT

j_gene: TRBJ2-5
abundance: few
d_gene: .
v_gene: TRBV5-1
CDR3aa: CASSLGGAHQETQYF
CDR3nt: TGCGCCAGCAGCTTGGGGGGGGCCCACCAAGAGACCCAGTACTTC

j_gene: TRBJ1-4
abundance: few
d_gene: TRBD1
v_gene: TRBV19
CDR3aa: CASSTGGRGEKLFF
CDR3nt: TGTGCCAGTAGCACAGGGGGCAGGGGTGAAAAACTGTTTTTT

j_gene: TRBJ2-7
abundance: once
d_gene: .
v_gene: TRBV28
CDR3aa: CASSRDWQNGYEQYF
CDR3nt: TGTGCCAGCAGTCGAGACTGGCAGAACGGGTACGAGCAGTACTTC

j_gene: TRBJ1-5
abundance: .
d_gene: .
v_gene: TRBV5-1
CDR3aa: CGSSAGTTSNQPQHF
CDR3nt: TGCGGCAGCAGCGCCGGGACCACCAGCAATCAGCCCCAGCATTTT

j_gene: TRBJ2-3
abundance: many
d_gene: TRBD1
v_gene: TRBV28
CDR3aa: CASSLEGRGFHTDTQYF
CDR3nt: TGTGCCAGCAGCTTAGAGGGCAGGGGGTTTCACACAGATACGCAGTATTTT

j_gene: TRBJ2-6
abundance: many
d_gene: .
v_gene: TRBV28
CDR3aa: CASSQRGSNSGANVLTF
CDR3nt: TGTGCCAGCAGTCAAAGGGGTTCAAACTCTGGGGCCAACGTCCTGACTTTC

j_gene: TRBJ2-5
abundance: many
d_gene: .
v_gene: TRBV6-1
CDR3aa: CASTQDGTETQYF
CDR3nt: TGTGCCAGCACTCAGGACGGTACCGAGACCCAGTACTTC

j_gene: TRBJ2-7
abundance: few
d_gene: TRBD2
v_gene: TRBV7-9
CDR3aa: CASSLVAGVDEQYF
CDR3nt: TGCGCCAGCAGCTTGGTTGCGGGAGTAGACGAGCAGTACTTC

j_gene: TRBJ2-5
abundance: many
d_gene: .
v_gene: TRBV29-1
CDR3aa: CSVGQPGETQYF
CDR3nt: TGCAGCGTTGGGCAGCCGGGAGAGACCCAGTACTTC

j_gene: TRBJ1-1
abundance: .
d_gene: .
v_gene: TRBV4-3
CDR3aa: CASSRHGAQGTEAFF
CDR3nt: TGCGCCAGCAGCCGCCACGGGGCGCAAGGAACTGAAGCTTTCTTT

j_gene: TRBJ2-2
abundance: .
d_gene: .
v_gene: TRBV14
CDR3aa: CASSPPASPSGLFF
CDR3nt: TGTGCCAGCAGCCCCCCGGCGTCTCCGAGTGGGCTGTTTTTT

j_gene: TRBJ2-7
abundance: many
d_gene: TRBD2
v_gene: TRBV7-8
CDR3aa: CASSLGLAGWSYEQYF
CDR3nt: TGTGCCAGCAGCCTAGGACTAGCCGGATGGTCCTACGAGCAGTACTTC

j_gene: TRBJ1-1
abundance: many
d_gene: .
v_gene: TRBV2
CDR3aa: CAIPQGTTEAFF
CDR3nt: TGTGCCATCCCACAGGGAACCACTGAAGCTTTCTTT

j_gene: TRBJ2-1
abundance: .
d_gene: .
v_gene: TRBV12-5
CDR3aa: CASGLTLNEQFF
CDR3nt: TGTGCTAGTGGTTTGACCTTGAATGAGCAGTTCTTC

j_gene: TRBJ2-5
abundance: few
d_gene: .
v_gene: TRBV24-1
CDR3aa: CATSDSSKETQYF
CDR3nt: TGTGCCACCAGTGATTCCAGCAAAGAGACCCAGTACTTC

j_gene: TRBJ2-5
abundance: many
d_gene: .
v_gene: TRBV3-1
CDR3aa: CASSLLDSGETQYF
CDR3nt: TGTGCCAGCAGCCTCCTCGACTCCGGGGAGACCCAGTACTTC

j_gene: TRBJ1-2
abundance: .
d_gene: TRBD1
v_gene: TRBV5-1
CDR3aa: CASSSDTGTGTLGYTF
CDR3nt: TGCGCCAGCAGCTCGGATACCGGGACAGGGACCCTTGGCTACACCTTC

j_gene: TRBJ1-6
abundance: .
d_gene: .
v_gene: TRBV7-9
CDR3aa: CASSFPGSRAPLHF
CDR3nt: TGTGCCAGCAGCTTCCCGGGGTCAAGAGCCCCCCTCCACTTT

j_gene: TRBJ1-2
abundance: .
d_gene: .
v_gene: TRBV13
CDR3aa: CASTTPSGAKGGYTF
CDR3nt: TGTGCCAGCACCACTCCATCCGGGGCCAAGGGTGGCTACACCTTC

j_gene: TRBJ1-1
abundance: few
d_gene: .
v_gene: TRBV6-1
CDR3aa: CASTQGDTEAFF
CDR3nt: TGTGCCAGCACCCAAGGAGACACTGAAGCTTTCTTT

j_gene: TRBJ2-6
abundance: many
d_gene: .
v_gene: TRBV7-9
CDR3aa: CASSATVGPGANVLTF
CDR3nt: TGTGCCAGCAGCGCCACCGTCGGCCCTGGGGCCAACGTCCTGACTTTC

j_gene: TRBJ2-1
abundance: once
d_gene: .
v_gene: TRBV7-9
CDR3aa: CASSLGTRLMREQFF
CDR3nt: TGTGCCAGCAGCTTAGGTACCCGGCTGATGCGTGAGCAGTTCTTC

j_gene: TRBJ1-1
abundance: few
d_gene: TRBD1
v_gene: TRBV27
CDR3aa: CASSPSGGVTEAFF
CDR3nt: TGTGCCAGCAGTCCCTCAGGGGGCGTGACTGAAGCTTTCTTT

j_gene: TRBJ2-1
abundance: .
d_gene: TRBD2
v_gene: TRBV30
CDR3aa: CAWSALAANEQFF
CDR3nt: TGTGCCTGGAGTGCCCTAGCGGCTAATGAGCAGTTCTTC

j_gene: TRBJ1-6
abundance: many
d_gene: .
v_gene: TRBV28
CDR3aa: CASTGEGRGNSPLHF
CDR3nt: TGTGCCAGCACCGGGGAGGGGCGGGGTAATTCACCCCTCCACTTT

j_gene: TRBJ2-3
abundance: .
d_gene: TRBD1
v_gene: TRBV7-6
CDR3aa: CASSLEDRGWVTQYF
CDR3nt: TGTGCCAGCAGCTTAGAGGACAGGGGGTGGGTTACGCAGTATTTT

j_gene: TRBJ2-1
abundance: many
d_gene: .
v_gene: TRBV7-9
CDR3aa: CASSLVSPNEQFF
CDR3nt: TGTGCCAGCAGCTTAGTGTCTCCCAATGAGCAGTTCTTC

j_gene: TRBJ1-1
abundance: many
d_gene: .
v_gene: TRBV5-1
CDR3aa: CASSIETGRTEAFF
CDR3nt: TGCGCCAGCAGTATCGAAACAGGGCGCACTGAAGCTTTCTTT